The 32 T cell receptor beta chains given below trace back to one sample, sequenced in a study of T cells in Graves' hyperthyroidism and ophthalmopathy. RNA transcripts provided the source from which TCR beta CDR3 regions were amplified. First-round RT-PCR targeting the TCR CDR3 was performed with the HTBI primer set. In TCRdb, the multiplex PCR reads were re-called with MiXCR into one record per CDR3 protein. The profile shows 500,000 to 550,000 distinct CDR3 sequences, 20% of them singletons. Sequenced sample: blood. The receptors were gathered from a man between 18 and 35 years old with Graves' hyperthyroidism.

This clonotype was detected ten times or more. The chain links TRBV28 to TRBJ2-7, with D maybe TRBD2 (6 bases). The CDR3 contains 16 residues. Trimming pared 4 bases from V and 2 bases from J, leaving 18 bases between. Germline V gene data show CDR1 as MDHEN and CDR2 as SYDVKM. CDR3: CASSSPNERVAYEQYF. CDR3 DNA sequence: TGTGCCAGCAGTTCGCCGAATGAGCGGGTTGCCTACGAGCAGTACTTC.

This clonotype was recorded many times. This chain uses TRBV28 with TRBJ1-2; tentative D call: TRBD1 (6 bases). CDR1 MDHEN and CDR2 SYDVKM come from the germline V gene. Trimming left V 5 bases short and J 3 bases short, with 13 bases between. This CDR3 has 14 amino acids. The CDR3 reads CASSMQGRHYGYTF. DNA of the CDR3: TGTGCCAGCAGTATGCAGGGGCGCCACTATGGCTACACCTTC.

This clonotype was seen at least ten times. This chain links TRBV7-2 with TRBJ2-7; the match to TRBD2 covers 8 bases. V gave up 1 base and J gave up 2 bases; unmatched junction bases: 4. Germline V CDR1 and CDR2: SGHTA, FQGNSA. The CDR3 runs 15 residues. The CDR3 nucleotides read TGTGCCAGCAGCTTAGGTAGCGGGGTGACCTACGAGCAGTACTTC. It encodes CASSLGSGVTYEQYF. Variable domain in full (rest from reference TRBV7-2 and TRBJ2-7): GAGVSQSPSNKVTEKGKDVELRCDPISGHTALYWYRQSLGQGLEFLIYFQGNSAPDKSGLPSDRFSAERTGGSVSTLTIQRTQQEDSAVYLCASSLGSGVTYEQYFGPGTRLTVT.

The CDR3 region has the DNA TGTGCCACCATGGGGGAGGACCAAGAGACCCAGTACTTC. Translated: CATMGEDQETQYF. The chain has TRBV27 and TRBJ2-5, with D perhaps matching TRBD2 (6 bases). Germline loops: CDR1 MNHEY, CDR2 SMNVEV (reference sequence). The V gene lost 10 bases and the J gene lost 0 bases, with 12 bases spanning the gap. The CDR3 is made up of 13 amino acids.

This clonotype has a handful of counts. The gene calls are TRBV4-1 and TRBJ2-6; D call uncertain. Per germline, CDR1 MGHRA and CDR2 YSYEKL. V shed 3 bases and J shed 0 bases, with 9 bases lying between them. The CDR3 has 16 residues. CDR3 nucleotides: TGCGCCAGCAGCCAGGTCGACCTCTCTGGGGCCAACGTCCTGACTTTC. This translates into CASSQVDLSGANVLTF.

This clonotype was seen at least ten times. The genes are TRBV20-1 and TRBJ1-2; D uncertain. CDR3 length: 14 residues. V was trimmed by 1 base and J by 0 bases, leaving 9 bases between them. Germline V gives CDR1 DFQATT, CDR2 SNEGSKA (reference sequence). The CDR3 DNA is TGCAGTGCTAGAGGCCAGACTCCTAACTATGGCTACACCTTC. Its translation is CSARGQTPNYGYTF.

This clonotype was observed at least ten times. The J gene is TRBJ2-7, the V gene TRBV30, with 7 bases aligning to TRBD1. CDR3 length: 14 amino acids. The ends lost 2 bases at V and 7 bases at J; junction bases unmatched: 11. Germline V gives CDR1 GTSNPN, CDR2 SVGIG (reference sequence). CDR3 bases: TGTGCCTGGAGTAGAGGGACAGCCGCAATAGAGCAGTACTTC. The encoded protein is CAWSRGTAAIEQYF.

This clonotype was counted ten times or more. This chain connects TRBV28 to TRBJ2-5, with 9 positions matching TRBD1. CDR1 is MDHEN and CDR2 is SYDVKM in the germline V gene. The CDR3 length is 17 residues. The V segment lost 8 bases and the J segment 4 bases; nucleotides outside the gene matches: 17. CDR3 in DNA: TGTGCCAGCCGAACCTACTCCGGGACAGGGTATAGAGAGACCCAGTACTTC. It is translated as CASRTYSGTGYRETQYF.

This chain links TRBV10-1 with TRBJ2-7, with unresolved D. The germline gives CDR1 WNHNN, CDR2 SYGVQD (reference sequence). CDR3 length: 14 residues. Trimming took off 3 bases at V and 5 bases at J, with 14 bases between the two ends. CDR3 loop: CASSDPGRLHEQYF. The DNA of the CDR3 is TGCGCCAGCAGTGATCCAGGCAGGCTCCACGAGCAGTACTTC.

With regard to this clonotype: A much larger clone lies a single base off, so this may be a read error. The J gene is TRBJ1-5, the V gene TRBV18, with D tentatively TRBD1 (6 bases). This CDR3 region has 13 residues. CDR1 is KGHSH, CDR2 LQKENI, per germline. This chain's CDR3 is CSSSPGAIQPQHF. The CDR3 bases are TGTTCCAGCTCCCCGGGGGCGATTCAGCCCCAGCATTTT.

This chain uses TRBV5-1 with TRBJ2-2; D may be TRBD2 (6 bases). CDR3 size: 14 residues. The ends were cut back, 4 bases at V and 4 bases at J, with 11 bases in the middle. Germline V gene data show CDR1 as SGHRS and CDR2 as YFSETQ. The CDR3, as DNA: TGCGCCAGCAGCCCCGGAGGGAGCACCGGGGAGCTGTTTTTT. It encodes CASSPGGSTGELFF.

V is TRBV5-1 and J is TRBJ1-1; the D is unclear. Germline CDR1 is SGHRS and CDR2 is YFSETQ. This CDR3 comprises 15 residues. Trimming stripped 0 bases from V and 6 bases from J, with 15 bases between. Written as DNA, the CDR3 is TGCGCCAGCAGCTTGGCCTCGGGGAAGAGGGCTGAAGCTTTCTTT. It yields the protein CASSLASGKRAEAFF. Based on the CDR3 plus reference TRBV5-1 and TRBJ1-1, the full variable domain is KAGVTQTPRYLIKTRGQQVTLSCSPISGHRSVSWYQQTPGQGLQFLFEYFSETQRNKGNFPGRFSGRQFSNSRSEMNVSTLELGDSALYLCASSLASGKRAEAFFGQGTRLTVV.

CDR3: CASSLRGRETQYF. In DNA, the CDR3 is TGTGCCAGCAGTTTAAGGGGCCGGGAGACCCAGTACTTC. V is TRBV12-3 or TRBV12-4 and J is TRBJ2-5; the D gene is possibly TRBD1 (5 bases). The CDR3 runs 13 residues. Trimming left V 2 bases short and J 5 bases short, with 9 bases between.

The CDR3: CASRPSMGTSQETQYF. CDR3 DNA: TGTGCCAGCAGACCGAGTATGGGTACCTCTCAAGAGACCCAGTACTTC. The chain recombines TRBV11-2 with TRBJ2-5; D remains ambiguous. The CDR3 is made up of 16 amino acids. Trimming removed 6 bases from V and 2 bases from J, with 19 bases in between. Germline CDR1 reads SGHAT; CDR2 reads FQNNGV.

This clonotype was detected only a few times. The rearrangement links TRBV12-3 or TRBV12-4 to TRBJ2-3; D ambiguous. This CDR3 has 14 amino acids. V shed 3 bases and J shed 2 bases, with 9 bases lying between them. The CDR3 nucleotides read TGTGCCAGCAGTTTTAGCCCCAACACAGATACGCAGTATTTT. It translates to CASSFSPNTDTQYF.

This clonotype was detected many times. V and J are TRBV12-5 and TRBJ1-1; 8 bases map to TRBD1. This CDR3 is 17 amino acids long. Trimming took 5 bases from V and 5 from J; bases not matched to a gene: 16. CDR1 and CDR2 (germline): LGHNT, FRNRAP. For the CDR3, the DNA is TGTGCTAGTGGTCCCGGGACAGGCTTTGGGTTTAGGACTGAAGCTTTCTTT. It is translated as CASGPGTGFGFRTEAFF.

This rearrangement joins TRBV18 to TRBJ2-5; D might be TRBD2 (5 bases). Germline-derived CDR1 and CDR2 are KGHSH and LQKENI. V lost 4 bases, J lost 9 bases, and 12 bases lay in between. CDR3 size: 12 residues. In DNA form, the CDR3 reads TGTGCCAGCTCACTAGGCGAGAGGGCCCAGTACTTC. Its translation is CASSLGERAQYF.

This clonotype was counted a few times. The rearrangement uses TRBV20-1 and TRBJ2-2; the D is unclear. This CDR3 has 12 residues. Germline CDR1 is DFQATT and CDR2 is SNEGSKA (reference sequence). The V and J ends lost 6 bases and 5 bases respectively, with 10 bases between them. The CDR3 coding sequence is TGCAGTGCCCAACTTCGAACCGGGGAGCTGTTTTTT. It codes for CSAQLRTGELFF.

There are many counts of this clonotype. The chain recombines TRBV19 with TRBJ1-2; D not certain. Germline V gene sequence: CDR1 LNHDA, CDR2 SQIVND (reference sequence). Trimming took 7 bases from V and 2 from J, leaving 11 bases between them. This CDR3 contains 13 residues. This chain's CDR3 is CASTSEGNYGYTF. The CDR3 coding sequence is TGTGCCAGTACCTCGGAAGGAAACTATGGCTACACCTTC. Supplemented by reference TRBV19 and TRBJ1-2, the full variable domain reads DGGITQSPKYLFRKEGQNVTLSCEQNLNHDAMYWYRQDPGQGLRLIYYSQIVNDFQKGDIAEGYSVSREKKESFPLTVTSAQKNPTAFYLCASTSEGNYGYTFGSGTRLTVV.

This clonotype was seen many times. V is TRBV28 and J is TRBJ1-5; D remains ambiguous. The ends were cut back, 3 bases at V and 2 bases at J, with 11 bases in the middle. Germline CDR1 and CDR2: MDHEN and SYDVKM. This CDR3 spans 15 amino acids. The CDR3 sequence: CASSFGASGNQPQHF. The CDR3 nucleotides read TGTGCCAGCAGTTTCGGCGCGTCAGGCAATCAGCCCCAGCATTTT.

This clonotype appeared many times. The V gene is TRBV12-3 or TRBV12-4, the J gene TRBJ1-6, with 10 bases aligning to TRBD1. The junction had 10 bases not matched to a gene; V was cut back by 6 bases and J by 11 bases. The CDR3 is 15 amino acids. In nucleotides, the CDR3 is TGTGCCAGCAGCTCAGACAGGGGGCTGAGTGCACCCCTCCACTTT. Residues: CASSSDRGLSAPLHF.

This clonotype was counted ten times or more. The chain joins TRBV2 to TRBJ1-5; D unresolved. This CDR3 spans 15 amino acids. The germline V and J ends were trimmed by 4 bases and 5 bases, with 15 bases remaining between them. From germline, CDR1 is SNHLY and CDR2 FYNNEI. CDR3: CASSGGGQPYQPQHF. The CDR3, as DNA: TGTGCCAGCAGTGGTGGCGGGCAGCCTTATCAGCCCCAGCATTTT.

The chain combines TRBV12-3 or TRBV12-4 with TRBJ2-7; possibly TRBD2 for D (6 bases). The CDR3 is 13 residues long. The V gene lost 9 bases and the J gene lost 5 bases, with 17 bases spanning the gap. CDR3 nucleotides: TGTGCCAGAAAGCGGGCAGGCCTGGACGAGCAGTACTTC. It translates to CARKRAGLDEQYF.

The CDR3 loop reads CASSQQLRPTYGYTF. The CDR3 DNA reads as TGCGCCAGCAGCCAACAACTCCGCCCTACCTATGGCTACACCTTC. The rearrangement uses TRBV4-1 and TRBJ1-2, with D hard to call. The CDR3 extends over 15 amino acids. Germline CDR1 and CDR2: MGHRA and YSYEKL. V shed 2 bases and J shed 4 bases, with 14 bases lying between them.

This clonotype was seen repeatedly, ten times or more. The rearrangement links TRBV4-1 to TRBJ1-1, with 9 bases fitting TRBD1. Trimming took 2 bases from V and 3 from J; bases not matched to a gene: 4. CDR3 length: 15 amino acids. CDR1 and CDR2 from the germline V gene are MGHRA and YSYEKL. This CDR3 reads CASSQPDRGDTEAFF. The CDR3 DNA reads TGCGCCAGCAGCCAACCCGACAGGGGGGACACTGAAGCTTTCTTT.

The rearrangement links TRBV6-5 to TRBJ1-2; D gene unclear. Per germline, CDR1 MNHEY and CDR2 SVGAGI. This CDR3 spans 10 amino acids. Trimming pared 5 bases from V and 7 bases from J, leaving 5 bases between. The CDR3 sequence: CASSKGGYTF. CDR3 coding DNA: TGTGCCAGCAGTAAGGGTGGCTACACCTTC.

Many counts were recorded for this clonotype. V gene TRBV5-5 combines with J gene TRBJ1-2; unclear D gene. CDR3 size: 14 residues. V was clipped by 6 bases and J by 3 bases, with 15 bases between them. Germline values: CDR1 SGHKS, CDR2 YYEKEE (reference sequence). The chain's CDR3 is CASTPQLSDYGYTF. CDR3 DNA: TGTGCCAGCACACCACAGCTCTCCGACTATGGCTACACCTTC.

The gene calls are TRBV11-2 and TRBJ1-1; possibly TRBD1 for D (6 bases). Trimming shortened V by 2 bases and J by 5 bases, and 9 bases separated the two germline ends. The germline gives CDR1 SGHAT, CDR2 FQNNGV. The CDR3 spans 13 residues. The CDR3 here is CASSLTGLTEAFF. The CDR3 DNA reads as TGTGCCAGCAGCTTAACAGGGTTGACTGAAGCTTTCTTT.

This clonotype was detected many times. The chain carries TRBV5-5 and TRBJ1-5; no reliable D call. The CDR3 runs to 14 residues. Between the trimmed V and J ends, which lost 0 bases and 6 bases, there was a span of 10 bases. CDR1 is SGHKS and CDR2 is YYEKEE in the germline V gene (reference sequence). The CDR3 nucleotides read TGTGCCAGCAGCTTGGTCGGTTTTCCTCAGCCCCAGCATTTT. It codes for CASSLVGFPQPQHF.

This clonotype has a count of ten or more. V is TRBV7-6 and J is TRBJ2-7; 11 bases are a match to TRBD1. Germline lookup yields CDR1 SGHVS and CDR2 FNYEAQ. This CDR3 has 15 amino acids. V dropped 6 bases and J dropped 3; count of bases not matched to a gene: 7. CDR3 DNA: TGTGCCAGCAGTAACTCCGGGACAGGGGGCTACGAGCAGTACTTC. Protein product: CASSNSGTGGYEQYF.

A few counts support this clonotype. The gene calls are TRBV12-3 or TRBV12-4 and TRBJ2-3; D may match TRBD1 or TRBD2 (5 bases each). The CDR3 totals 17 residues. V lost 2 bases and J lost 0, with 15 bases in between. CDR3 DNA: TGTGCCAGCAGTTTAACAGGCCGGGGTTACAGCACAGATACGCAGTATTTT. Translating gives CASSLTGRGYSTDTQYF.

At least ten counts were recorded for this clonotype. V and J are TRBV6-1 and TRBJ1-1; 8 nucleotides agree with TRBD1. From germline, CDR1 is MNHNS and CDR2 SASEGT. The V and J ends lost 0 bases and 5 bases, in that order; junction bases with no gene match: 8. The CDR3 runs to 16 residues. CDR3 nucleotides: TGTGCCAGCAGTGAAGCGCCGGGACAGGATTGGACTGAAGCTTTCTTT. This translates into CASSEAPGQDWTEAFF.